A single T cell receptor beta chain is shown here with its context. There is no known antigen for this receptor. Per-base qualities were not stored, and no clone one base away is much larger. Sequences SGHDT (CDR1) and YYEEEE (CDR2) are obtained from the germline V gene. Trimmed from V: 4 bases; trimmed from J: 6 bases; junction bases lacking a gene match: 5. Inclusive of the bounding cysteine and phenylalanine, the CDR3 is 16 residues long. Of the read, only the CDR3 DNA is kept; its 48 bases are in frame from base 1. The data are from a study of chemoradiotherapy in HPV16-positive cancers (dated 2022 in TCRdb). Background on the whole study: Candidate HPV-specific T-cell clones and common TCR motifs were defined through functional T-cell assays on cells from two HPV16-positive patients. The study asked whether T-cell immunity against the HPV oncoproteins E6 and E7 changes during chemoradiotherapy and whether it affects survival. The candidate HPV-specific TCRs and motifs were subsequently tracked in TCR repertoires obtained from roughly 85 patients with HPV-related cancers. Results the study describes overall, beyond this receptor: In HPV16-positive patients, expansion of HPV-responsive T cells during chemoradiotherapy was associated with improved recurrence-free survival. The functional definition of HPV-specific T cells came from only a couple of HPV16-positive patients, and the survival association was reported for HPV16-positive patients. Expansion of candidate HPV-specific clones and E7-related TCR motifs was observed in the tumor microenvironment during treatment, whereas no such expansion was observed for non-HPV-specific T cells.

Repertoires were sampled repeatedly over the course of chemoradiotherapy, so clonal expansion could be followed in the tumor microenvironment. The library was built by means of the immunoSEQ multiplex PCR assay. Not all clones reach the TCRdb copy of this immuneACCESS table, which keeps in-frame sequences only. Checked studies attribute under half of the gap to unresolved V genes and leave the rest unexplained. For this sample the table gives 3,100 or so clones, of which approximately 79% were detected only once. The ten largest clones capture about 11% of the sample. This chain joins TRBV5-6 to TRBJ2-3, and 16 junctional nucleotides match TRBD2. The sample consisted of tumor tissue, taken from a patient who underwent chemoradiotherapy. This clonotype originated in a human donor with HPV-associated anogenital cancer. The nucleotides read TGTGCCAGCAGCGTGGGACTAGCGGGAGGGTTTGATACGCAGTATTTT. The translation is CASSVGLAGGFDTQYF.